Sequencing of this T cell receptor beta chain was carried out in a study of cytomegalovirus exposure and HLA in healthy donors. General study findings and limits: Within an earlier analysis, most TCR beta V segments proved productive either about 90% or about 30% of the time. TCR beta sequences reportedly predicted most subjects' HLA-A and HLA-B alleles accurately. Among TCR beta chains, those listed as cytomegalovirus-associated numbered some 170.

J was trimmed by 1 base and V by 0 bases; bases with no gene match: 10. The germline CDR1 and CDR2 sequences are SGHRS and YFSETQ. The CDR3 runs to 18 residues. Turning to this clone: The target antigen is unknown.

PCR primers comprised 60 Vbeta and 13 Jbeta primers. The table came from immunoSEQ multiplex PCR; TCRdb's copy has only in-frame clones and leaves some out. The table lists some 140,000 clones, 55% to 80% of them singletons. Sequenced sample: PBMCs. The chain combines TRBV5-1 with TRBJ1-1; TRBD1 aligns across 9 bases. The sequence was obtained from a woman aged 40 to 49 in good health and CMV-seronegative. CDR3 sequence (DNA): TGCGCCAGCAGCTTGGCTTTAGCAAGGGACAGGGAGAACACTGAAGCTTTCTTT. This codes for CASSLALARDRENTEAFF.